This TCR beta chain was documented in a study of cytomegalovirus exposure and HLA in healthy donors (TCRdb year 2017). In the study overall: In an earlier analysis of some 550 of the donors, under 300 Gb of sequence data and approximately 120 million unique TCR beta sequences from 150 million to 200 million T cells were reported. Using immunosequencing, the study profiled T cell repertoires from 500 to 800 subjects and related those repertoires to cytomegalovirus serostatus. A later genetic analysis took genome-wide SNP genotypes for 398 of the 666 donors and used that subset as a discovery cohort. A separate validation cohort of more than 100 different subjects was used in addition to the roughly 670-subject first cohort. Among 300 to 500 genotyped donors of the cohort, an average of approximately 220,000 unique TCR beta nucleotide sequences was sequenced per donor, of which about 19% were non-productive. Roughly 5 DR-DQ haplotypes were handled as single units for association and clustering because linkage in the cohort was strong. An early release that covered several hundred HLA-typed donors contained 300 to 350 gigabases of sequencing data and tens of millions of unique TCR sequences. Among the roughly 400 genotyped donors, roughly 80% belonged to the genetic ancestry cluster associated with self-reported Caucasian donors. HLA typing covered class I and class II loci at four-digit resolution. The study aimed to test whether cataloging public T cell receptors could reveal signatures of past pathogen exposure. To predict cytomegalovirus infection status, the study brought together high-throughput TCR immunosequencing, statistical association of individual TCRs with disease status, and machine learning. To decide whether each TCR beta V gene segment behaved as functional or pseudogenic, an earlier analysis of approximately 590 of the donors relied on high-throughput TCR beta sequencing. Typing coverage differed by locus: A, B, C, DRB1 and DQB1 were typed in about 620-630 donors, DQA1 in about 500, DPA1 in 606, and DPB1 in 450 to 490. Alongside the repertoire data, information on donor age, sex, ethnicity and CMV serostatus was compiled. Every discovery cohort repertoire had been produced on one sequencing platform. To study patterns of TCR occurrence, a later analysis re-analyzed previously published TCR beta repertoires from 666 donors and added high-resolution HLA genotyping. The later analysis used no new phenotypic data to find candidate immune exposures, relying instead on TCR beta sequences and their occurrence across donors. The paper's findings and limits, for the study overall: Some IMGT-functional V segments, including TRBV6-2 and TRBV6-3, could not be distinguished by the 87-base-pair reads and were therefore excluded. The authors suggested that the approach could potentially be generalized to other disease states and immunological phenotypes. When HLA alleles, especially DR and DQ, strongly co-occurred, attributing TCR associations to individual alleles was difficult. The sequencing pipeline was judged likely to have produced a cluster of highly shared sequence variants as a technical artifact. According to a later genetic analysis, donors in an Asian-associated ancestry cluster had fewer N-insertions in productive TCRs than the approximately 670-donor mean. In an earlier analysis of some 500 of the donors, most TCR beta V segments were observed in productive rearrangements about 87% or about 30% of the time, broadly matching IMGT annotations. Immune exposure information for the cohort was limited to CMV serostatus. The cohort was sequenced for TCR beta chains only, and without alpha or paired-chain data the features that could be detected were limited. Because HLA typing was missing for some donors at each locus, association tests included only the typed subset. The earlier analysis of almost 600 of the donors excluded 15 to 20 rarely observed V segments, including chromosome 9 orphons, because counts were too low. In a later analysis, the rate of TCR association differed among HLA loci, with DRB1 alleles having the most associated TCRs and HLA-C alleles having the fewest. A further reported finding was that TCR beta sequences accurately predicted the HLA-A and HLA-B alleles for most subjects in the first cohort. The classifier was reported to diagnose cytomegalovirus status with high specificity and sensitivity in both the original cohort and the validation cohort. In a later analysis, most CMV-associated TCR beta chains were found to appear HLA-restricted, with HLA associations seemingly driven largely by CMV exposure. Compared with equally common non-associated chains, HLA-associated TCR beta chains in a later analysis were more clonally expanded and had lower generation probabilities. While some public TCRs were present in many individuals, most TCR sequences turned up only very rarely across donors. Presence/absence analyses assumed roughly uniform sequencing depth across donors, an assumption that may not hold. In vitro tests confirmed that three of the cytomegalovirus-associated TCR beta chains recognize cytomegalovirus antigens. A total of 164 TCR beta chains were listed by the study as associated with cytomegalovirus. Linkage disequilibrium might explain the correlated functional status among segregating V segments, but an unknown experimental factor could not be ruled out. V-gene and J-gene trimming of TCR beta chains was associated with a missense DCLRE1C variant in a later genetic analysis, and the association was replicated in an independent cohort. A later analysis associated approximately 17,000 TCR beta sequences with specific HLA alleles at a false discovery rate of 0.05. A later analysis reported that several top co-occurrence clusters appeared linked to parvovirus B19, influenza, CMV and Epstein-Barr virus.

Counted from cysteine to phenylalanine, this CDR3 has 11 amino acids. Just CDR3 DNA is preserved here, 33 bases in frame from base 1. The germline V gene yields MNHEY for CDR1 and SVGAGI for CDR2. V is cut by 10 bases and J by 10 bases, and the space between the germline ends is 14 bases. The protocol used for the library was the immunoSEQ multiplex PCR assay. For the multiplex PCR, a mixture combining 60 forward primers for TCR Vbeta segments and 13 reverse primers for TCR Jbeta segments was used. Amplification of the CDR3 region of rearranged TCR beta genes was performed with a multiplex PCR assay on genomic DNA. The amplified TCR beta libraries were sequenced on the Illumina HiSeq System as 87-base-pair reads. The authors' pipeline ran thus. A later analysis counted approximately 84 million unique TCR beta chains across the 670 or so repertoires, and 10 million to 12 million of these chains were shared by at least two donors. Raw reads were error-corrected and collapsed into unique sequences with a nearest-neighbor algorithm that merged closely related sequences to remove PCR and sequencing errors. CDR3 sequences were aligned to IMGT reference sequences to assign V, D and J gene segments. Each retained sequence needed at least a six-nucleotide match to both a V gene segment and a J gene segment. Rearrangements were called productive when the CDR3 lacked stop codons and stayed in frame with V and J; all others were non-productive. Following IMGT convention, CDR3 was defined as the stretch from the second conserved V-encoded cysteine up to the conserved J-encoded phenylalanine. The earlier analysis of 587 of the donors excluded any sequence lacking an unambiguous match to a single V gene segment. In an earlier analysis of approximately 590 of the donors, V segments were called functional above 56.7% productive rearrangements and were called segregating when the between-donor standard deviation exceeded 5%. A statistical classification framework was built for diagnosing cytomegalovirus status from the catalog of TCR beta chain sequences. In a later analysis, TCR nucleotide sequences were compared against IMGT/GENE-DB human TR gene sequences so that V and J genes could be assigned. Using the TCRdist pipeline, a later analysis assigned CDR3 sequences along with most-parsimonious VDJ recombination scenarios. In a later analysis, every TCR beta chain was defined by the combination of its CDR3 amino acid sequence and its V-gene family, and reads without a unique V-gene family were dropped. As a way to deal with suspected cross-contamination and a sequencing artifact, a later analysis dropped 640 or so nucleotide sequences that were highly shared and had low generation probability. In a later analysis, a clonal expansion index was calculated for each public chain from normalized within-repertoire ranks of inferred template counts. In a later analysis, generation probabilities were computed with a VDJ recombination model fitted to out-of-frame rearrangements, and the resulting probabilities were checked against IGoR. In a later analysis, TCR-TCR, TCR-HLA and TCR-CMV co-occurrence was scored with hypergeometric tests, and a repertoire-size bias correction was applied to TCR pairs. To estimate false discovery rates, a later analysis permuted the HLA or CMV assignments 20 times. In a later analysis, co-occurring TCRs were grouped with DBSCAN, and TCRdist sequence similarity was added when clustering was performed within HLA-allele-positive subsets. For co-occurrence clustering, repertoires with fewer than 30,000 or more than 120,000 public chains were excluded, along with roughly 5 repertoires with anomalous nucleotide sharing. Imported from immuneACCESS, the table was reduced by TCRdb to in-frame sequences with V and J called. These copies leave out some clones; in studies compared against another copy, an unresolved V gene accounts for under half, and the cause of the remainder is not known. V, J and clone size were drawn from that table, and D and trimming were deduced from the DNA. This sample holds 86,000 or so clones; roughly three quarters were observed only once. Around 15% of the sample comes from the top ten.

The cohort comprised several hundred healthy bone marrow donors. All cohort members were sampled while nominally healthy, although unrecorded immune exposures were likely present. The donor was CMV seropositive and was included in the group of some 290 seropositive cohort members. Every donor gave a peripheral blood sample, and the peripheral blood mononuclear cells from that sample were used for TCR beta sequencing. Genomic DNA extraction from the blood cell samples was performed with the Qiagen DNeasy Blood Extraction Kit. Regarding this clone: Which antigen it targets is not known. One base away there is no much larger clone; base qualities are not given.

The specimen sequenced was PBMCs. The receptor was derived from a woman in her forties in good health and CMV-seropositive. Rearrangement joined TRBV6-5 to TRBJ2-1, and possibly TRBD1, on 6 matching bases. Here the CDR3 is given as CATGAGTEQFF. Read as DNA, the sequence is TGTGCCACCGGAGCCGGGACAGAGCAGTTCTTC.